A single sample is the source of the 18 T cell receptor beta chains below, sequenced in a study of molecular identifiers for immune sequencing clone quantification. TCRdb reprocessed the PCR reads with MiXCR, giving one entry per CDR3 protein. This table has about 640,000 distinct CDR3 sequences, about 20% appearing once. Sequencing was carried out using naive CD8+ T cells from blood, with Jurkat cell RNA spiked in. Subset given: FACS-sorted CD8+CD4-CCR7+CD45RA+ naive T cells. All receptors come from a human donor in good health. Some libraries in this study had Jurkat cell RNA spiked in.

This clonotype was observed at least ten times. The chain recombines TRBV20-1 with TRBJ2-7; TRBD1 is a possible D gene (6 bases). CDR1 is DFQATT, CDR2 SNEGSKA, per germline (reference sequence). Trimming took 4 bases from V and 3 from J, leaving 22 bases between them. The CDR3 spans 16 residues. The CDR3 nucleotides read TGCAGTGCTAAAATATCGATTGACAGGACCTACTACGAGCAGTACTTC. This sequence encodes CSAKISIDRTYYEQYF.

On this clonotype: This may come from a read error, since a much larger clone is one base off. The rearrangement uses TRBV6-5 and TRBJ2-1, with 11 bases lining up with TRBD2. The CDR3 has 14 amino acids. J was trimmed by 8 bases and V by 6 bases; bases with no gene match: 6. Germline assignment: CDR1 MNHEY and CDR2 SVGAGI. CDR3 in amino acids: CASRASGRLDEQFF. The CDR3 DNA reads TGTGCCAGCAGGGCTAGCGGGAGGTTAGATGAGCAGTTCTTC.

This clonotype was counted between two and nine times. The CDR3 sequence is CSARDRDRPYEQYF. The CDR3 DNA follows: TGCAGTGCTAGAGATAGGGACAGGCCCTACGAGCAGTACTTC. The chain recombines TRBV20-1 with TRBJ2-7; TRBD1 aligns across 8 bases. Germline lookup yields CDR1 DFQATT and CDR2 SNEGSKA (reference sequence). Trimming took 0 bases from V and 2 from J; bases not matched to a gene: 3. This CDR3 is built from 14 residues.

In regard to this clonotype: This may be a read error, as it is one base from a much larger clone. J is TRBJ1-3 and V is TRBV19, with D hard to call. This CDR3 comprises 16 residues. V lost 5 bases to trimming and J lost 0 bases, with 14 bases between them. Looked up from germline, CDR1 is LNHDA and CDR2 is SQIVND (reference sequence). This CDR3 reads CASSPTFVGSGNTIYF. DNA for the CDR3: TGTGCCAGTAGTCCAACATTCGTGGGCTCTGGAAACACCATATATTTT. The entire variable domain, with the rest obtained from reference TRBV19 and TRBJ1-3, is as follows: DGGITQSPKYLFRKEGQNVTLSCEQNLNHDAMYWYRQDPGQGLRLIYYSQIVNDFQKGDIAEGYSVSREKKESFPLTVTSAQKNPTAFYLCASSPTFVGSGNTIYFGEGSWLTVV.

This clonotype was counted ten times or more. The rearrangement uses TRBV6-1 and TRBJ2-7; TRBD1 or TRBD2 may be the D gene (6 bases each). The germline CDR1 and CDR2 sequences are MNHNS and SASEGT. Trimming cost V 5 bases and J 1 base, with 21 bases left between them. The CDR3 length is 17 residues. The CDR3 spells CASSKPGGPALSYEQYF. The CDR3 DNA is TGTGCCAGCAGTAAACCCGGGGGCCCGGCGTTGTCCTACGAGCAGTACTTC.

This clonotype appeared a single time. One junction end does not reproduce the germline sequence, and a read error may be involved. J is TRBJ1-1 and V is TRBV6-5, with 10 bases fitting TRBD1. Germline V gene sequence: CDR1 MNHEY, CDR2 SVGAGI. There are 14 residues in the CDR3. CDR3 sequence reads: CASNSDRGRIEALF. The CDR3 DNA reads TGTGCCAGCAACTCCGACAGGGGGCGAATTGAAGCTCTCTTT.

V gene TRBV30 combines with J gene TRBJ1-2, with D possibly being TRBD1 (5 bases). The CDR3 sequence is 11 residues long. Looked up from germline, CDR1 is GTSNPN and CDR2 is SVGIG (reference sequence). The ends were cut back, 3 bases at V and 7 bases at J, with 9 bases in the middle. CDR3 DNA sequence: TGTGCCTGGAGCCCAGGGCCTGGCTACACCTTC. Translation: CAWSPGPGYTF.

This clonotype was found a few times. The V gene is TRBV5-3, the J gene TRBJ2-7; tentatively, D is TRBD2 (5 bases). TRBV5-3 counts as an open reading frame of uncertain function. V was trimmed by 8 bases and J by 2 bases, leaving 14 bases between them. The CDR3 has 13 residues. DNA for the CDR3: TGTGCCAGCAGGCCCTCCGGGGCCTACGAGCAGTACTTC. This codes for CASRPSGAYEQYF.

The V gene is TRBV6-2 or TRBV6-3, the J gene TRBJ2-3; 10 positions match TRBD1. The CDR3 covers 17 residues. With V trimmed by 7 bases and J by 3 bases, 13 bases remained unmatched. Germline lookup yields CDR1 MNHEY and CDR2 SVGEGT. The CDR3: CASTIDPGTGVTDTQYF. Written as DNA, the CDR3 is TGTGCCAGCACTATAGACCCGGGGACAGGGGTAACAGATACGCAGTATTTT.

This clonotype was detected a few times. The junction shows a germline mismatch at one end, possibly a read error. The V call is TRBV7-2, the J call TRBJ2-2; D ambiguous. Germline lookup yields CDR1 SGHTA and CDR2 FQGNSA. The CDR3 is 13 residues long. CDR3 sequence reads: CAGSLGAAGELFF. The CDR3, as DNA: TGTGCCGGCAGCTTAGGAGCCGCCGGGGAGCTGTTTTTT.

In this sample, this clonotype turned up many times. The chain recombines TRBV12-3 or TRBV12-4 with TRBJ2-7; the match to TRBD1 covers 8 bases. V lost 4 bases to trimming and J lost 6 bases; unmatched junction nucleotides: 8. This CDR3 spans 14 amino acids. CDR3 in amino acids: CASSSTGAFSEQYF. The CDR3 DNA reads TGTGCCAGCAGTTCGACAGGGGCCTTCTCCGAGCAGTACTTC.

CDR3 coding DNA: TGTGCCAGCAGTGCCACCTTGTTGGGCGAGCAGTACTTC. Protein sequence: CASSATLLGEQYF. The chain recombines TRBV9 with TRBJ2-7; no definite D call. Germline loops: CDR1 SGDLS, CDR2 YYNGEE. Trimming stripped 5 bases from V and 6 bases from J, with 15 bases between. This CDR3 comprises 13 residues.

This clonotype was seen a few times. The chain combines TRBV4-3 with TRBJ2-7, with 7 bases matching TRBD1. The length of the CDR3 is 16 residues. J was trimmed by 2 bases and V by 0 bases; bases with no gene match: 7. Germline loops: CDR1 LGHNA, CDR2 YSLEER. This CDR3 reads CASSQDKGTVTYEQYF. The DNA for the CDR3 is TGCGCCAGCAGCCAAGACAAGGGGACAGTTACCTACGAGCAGTACTTC.

This clonotype has a count of ten or more. The J gene is TRBJ1-1, the V gene TRBV2; D is undetermined. This CDR3 comprises 14 residues. V dropped 3 bases and J dropped 5 bases, with 13 bases sitting between them. Germline CDR1 is SNHLY and CDR2 is FYNNEI. The CDR3 sequence is CASSDGGVRTEAFF. The CDR3 DNA reads as TGTGCCAGCAGTGATGGCGGGGTGCGGACTGAAGCTTTCTTT.

The V and J genes are TRBV6-2 or TRBV6-3 and TRBJ2-1; 8 bases line up with TRBD1. Germline loops: CDR1 MNHEY, CDR2 SVGEGT. The J segment lost 7 bases and the V segment lost 7 bases, leaving 6 bases of the junction unmatched. This CDR3 is built from 13 residues. CDR3 sequence: CASNSRGRNEQFF. In DNA, the CDR3 is TGTGCCAGCAATTCCAGGGGGCGGAATGAGCAGTTCTTC.

Comment on this clonotype: Possible read error: a much larger clone is one base away. No conserved phenylalanine or tryptophan is present at the end of the CDR3, so a read error is the likely explanation. The chain uses TRBV2 and TRBJ1-1, with no clear D. Germline V gene lookup returns CDR1 SNHLY and CDR2 FYNNEI. This CDR3 region has 17 residues. The germline V and J ends were trimmed by 1 base and 2 bases, with 17 bases remaining between them. The CDR3 is CASSEGPLPPLNTEAFL. CDR3 in DNA: TGTGCCAGCAGTGAAGGCCCACTCCCCCCCCTAAACACTGAAGCTTTCCTT.

As regards this clonotype: A much larger clone lies a single base off, so this may be a read error. The chain recombines TRBV10-3 with TRBJ2-3; weak D call: TRBD2 (5 bases). Trimming took off 4 bases at V and 1 base at J, with 9 bases between the two ends. The CDR3 sequence is 14 residues long. CDR1 and CDR2 from the germline V gene are ENHRY and SYGVKD. The CDR3 nucleotides are TGTGCCATCAGTGTCGGGATGGGCACAGATACGCAGTATTTT. This translates into CAISVGMGTDTQYF.

This clonotype has more than one count but fewer than ten. The chain is built from TRBV11-3 and TRBJ2-2, with TRBD2 identical over 13 bases. The J segment lost 4 bases and the V segment lost 5 bases, leaving 7 bases of the junction unmatched. Germline V gene data show CDR1 as SGHNT and CDR2 as YENEEA. The CDR3 has 17 residues. The CDR3 nucleotides are TGTGCCAGCAGCACCCAACGGACTAGCGGGAGCACCGGGGAGCTGTTTTTT. Its protein product is CASSTQRTSGSTGELFF.